Shown below are 20 T cell receptor beta chains from a single sample sequenced in a study of cytomegalovirus exposure and HLA in healthy donors. With 60 Vbeta and 13 Jbeta primers, the PCR was carried out. Profiling relied on immunoSEQ multiplex PCR, and the TCRdb table lists in-frame clones only, not all of them. Of about 200,000 clones listed, 81% are singletons. Material: PBMCs. These receptors were taken from a young man in good health and CMV-seronegative.

This chain links TRBV4-3 with TRBJ2-5; D remains ambiguous. From germline, CDR1 is LGHNA and CDR2 YSLEER. This CDR3 has 14 residues. Trimming cost V 1 base and J 5 bases, with 11 bases left between them. CDR3 region: CASSQAYSSETQYF. DNA for the CDR3: TGCGCCAGCAGCCAAGCTTATTCGAGTGAGACCCAGTACTTC.

The genes are TRBV27 and TRBJ2-7, with a weak D call TRBD2 (6 bases). Trimming pared 3 bases from V and 6 bases from J, leaving 18 bases between. CDR1 is MNHEY and CDR2 is SMNVEV in the germline V gene (reference sequence). The CDR3 is 15 amino acids. The CDR3 is CASSFVGGGRLEQYF. As DNA, the CDR3 is TGTGCCAGCAGTTTCGTGGGAGGAGGGCGGCTCGAGCAGTACTTC.

CDR3 DNA: TGTGCCAGCAGCTTGGAATCTAGAAACTACAATGAGCAGTTCTTC. Translation gives CASSLESRNYNEQFF. The chain has TRBV5-4 and TRBJ2-1; D is unclear. Deletions cut 0 bases from V and 3 bases from J, with 10 bases between. The germline gives CDR1 SGHNT, CDR2 YYREEE (reference sequence). The CDR3 is made up of 15 amino acids.

In nucleotides, the CDR3 is TGTGCCATCAGTGGGGGTGAGGGAAGGGACAGCGAGCAGTACTTC. It translates to CAISGGEGRDSEQYF. The rearrangement links TRBV10-3 to TRBJ2-7; the match to TRBD1 covers 7 bases. The CDR3 sequence is 15 residues long. Germline V gene sequence: CDR1 ENHRY, CDR2 SYGVKD. Trimming cost V 4 bases and J 6 bases; bases outside gene matches: 12.

As regards this clone: Other DNA sequences in this specimen translate into the identical CDR3. The chain joins TRBV28 to TRBJ1-1; the D is unclear. V was cut by 3 bases and J by 1 base, with 3 bases left in between. This CDR3 comprises 12 residues. The V gene's germline CDR1 is MDHEN and CDR2 SYDVKM. The CDR3 reads CASSLANTEAFF. Here the CDR3 DNA reads TGTGCCAGCAGTTTGGCGAACACTGAAGCTTTCTTT.

As for this clone: Other nucleotide sequences in the sample specify the same CDR3. This sequence joins TRBV4-3 and TRBJ1-1, with D maybe TRBD1 (6 bases). The V end was cut by 4 bases, the J end by 1 base, with 10 bases between. The CDR3 totals 14 residues. Germline values: CDR1 LGHNA, CDR2 YSLEER. CDR3 residues: CASSPQGSNTEAFF. The CDR3 region has the DNA TGCGCCAGCAGCCCCCAGGGGTCGAACACTGAAGCTTTCTTT.

The chain recombines TRBV28 with TRBJ1-5, with D maybe TRBD1 (6 bases). Germline V gene sequence: CDR1 MDHEN, CDR2 SYDVKM. V gave up 5 bases and J gave up 9 bases, with 23 bases separating them. The CDR3 loop spans 16 amino acids. CDR3 loop: CASSAREGGLGGPQHF. CDR3 sequence (DNA): TGTGCCAGCAGTGCCCGCGAGGGAGGGTTAGGGGGGCCCCAGCATTTT. The full variable domain, its missing parts supplied by reference TRBV28 and TRBJ1-5, is DVKVTQSSRYLVKRTGEKVFLECVQDMDHENMFWYRQDPGLGLRLIYFSYDVKMKEKGDIPEGYSVSREKKERFSLILESASTNQTSMYLCASSAREGGLGGPQHFGDGTRLSIL.

The chain combines TRBV19 with TRBJ2-3, with D possibly TRBD2 on 6 matching bases. The CDR3 runs to 14 residues. The V end lost 5 bases, the J end lost 3 bases, and 12 bases lay between the germline ends. Per germline, CDR1 LNHDA and CDR2 SQIVND (reference sequence). CDR3 DNA sequence: TGTGCCAGTAGTGCCGGGAGTCTTACAGATACGCAGTATTTT. Translating it yields CASSAGSLTDTQYF.

The chain recombines TRBV5-4 with TRBJ2-7; perhaps TRBD1 as D (6 bases). This CDR3 contains 14 residues. In germline, CDR1 is SGHNT, CDR2 YYREEE (reference sequence). The V and J ends lost 4 bases and 5 bases respectively, with 16 bases between them. The CDR3 coding sequence is TGTGCCAGCAGCGTGACAGGAGGATTCGACGAGCAGTACTTC. It yields the protein CASSVTGGFDEQYF.

The genes are TRBV5-1 and TRBJ2-7; TRBD1 is a possible D gene (6 bases). Germline V gene sequence: CDR1 SGHRS, CDR2 YFSETQ. Trimming left V 4 bases short and J 3 bases short, with 17 bases between. The CDR3 is 15 amino acids. CDR3 DNA sequence: TGCGCCAGCAGCCCTCTCCAAGCAGGGGACTACGAGCAGTACTTC. Translated, it gives CASSPLQAGDYEQYF.

This chain connects TRBV21-1 to TRBJ2-5; the table's D call, TRBD1, has no DNA check behind it. TRBV21-1 is a pseudogene locus. The CDR3 length is 18 residues. The CDR3 loop is CASSTQLLLKQFQETQYF. CDR3 DNA sequence: TGTGCCAGCAGCACCCAGTTGTTGTTGAAACAGTTCCAAGAGACCCAGTACTTC.

V usage is TRBV7-9 and J usage is TRBJ2-5; maybe TRBD1 (5 bases). The CDR3 sequence is 14 residues long. The V end was cut by 5 bases, the J end by 5 bases, with 15 bases between. Germline V lookup: CDR1 SEHNR, CDR2 FQNEAQ (reference sequence). CDR3 DNA: TGTGCCAGCAGCGGGGCTAAGGGTGGGGAGACCCAGTACTTC. Its protein product is CASSGAKGGETQYF.

The V gene is TRBV7-8, the J gene TRBJ1-5; D call uncertain. Trimming took off 1 base at V and 6 bases at J, with 13 bases between the two ends. CDR1 is SGHVS, CDR2 FQNEAQ, per germline. There are 15 residues in the CDR3. DNA of the CDR3: TGTGCCAGCAGCTTAGAAGCGGGGTTTACTCAGCCCCAGCATTTT. It specifies CASSLEAGFTQPQHF.

The J gene is TRBJ1-1, the V gene TRBV6-6; weak D call: TRBD1 (5 bases). The CDR3 covers 14 residues. Trimming pared 7 bases from V and 4 bases from J, leaving 16 bases between. Germline V gene lookup returns CDR1 MNHNY and CDR2 SVGAGI (reference sequence). This CDR3 is CASINSPGGTEAFF. The CDR3 DNA reads as TGTGCCAGCATCAATTCACCCGGGGGCACTGAAGCTTTCTTT.

This chain links TRBV10-3 with TRBJ2-5; perhaps TRBD2 as D (6 bases). The V gene's germline CDR1 is ENHRY and CDR2 SYGVKD. V lost 4 bases and J lost 2, with 8 bases in between. The CDR3 totals 13 residues. The CDR3 region is CAISAAGQETQYF. DNA of the CDR3: TGTGCCATCAGTGCGGCGGGGCAAGAGACCCAGTACTTC.

The chain uses TRBV5-1 and TRBJ1-1, with a possible D match to TRBD1 (6 bases). There are 15 residues in the CDR3. Germline CDR1 and CDR2: SGHRS and YFSETQ. Trimming removed 6 bases at V and 0 bases at J, with 15 bases between. The CDR3 loop is CASTGVRGMNTEAFF. The CDR3 DNA sequence: TGCGCCAGCACCGGGGTCAGGGGTATGAACACTGAAGCTTTCTTT.

The chain is built from TRBV4-3 and TRBJ2-7; 8 bases line up with TRBD1. V was clipped by 0 bases and J by 1 base; unmatched bases: 5. The CDR3 contains 16 residues. Per germline, CDR1 LGHNA and CDR2 YSLEER. CDR3 nucleotides: TGCGCCAGCAGCCAAGATCTCGGACAGGGTTCCTACGAGCAGTACTTC. This encodes CASSQDLGQGSYEQYF.

The chain uses TRBV28 and TRBJ2-1; 8 bases align to TRBD1. The CDR3 contains 15 residues. Germline values: CDR1 MDHEN, CDR2 SYDVKM. V lost 4 bases to trimming and J lost 5 bases; unmatched junction nucleotides: 7. CDR3 sequence: CASSSVGTGNNEQFF. The CDR3 DNA sequence: TGTGCCAGCAGTTCCGTTGGGACAGGAAACAATGAGCAGTTCTTC.

The rearrangement joins TRBV7-9 to TRBJ1-1, with TRBD1 matching 10 bases. Germline V gene lookup returns CDR1 SEHNR and CDR2 FQNEAQ (reference sequence). This CDR3 spans 16 amino acids. V lost 5 bases and J lost 0; bases outside the gene matches: 6. CDR3 protein: CASSSPGTGVNTEAFF. The CDR3 coding sequence is TGTGCCAGCAGCAGTCCCGGGACAGGGGTGAACACTGAAGCTTTCTTT.

This clone was recorded a few times. The gene calls are TRBV6-1 and TRBJ1-5, with TRBD1 matching over 7 bases. The V gene end was trimmed by 5 bases and the J gene end by 4 bases; junction bases not matched to a gene: 5. There are 14 residues in the CDR3. Germline CDR1 is MNHNS and CDR2 is SASEGT. CDR3 bases: TGTGCCAGCAGTTCCGGGACAGAGAATCAGCCCCAGCATTTT. The encoded protein is CASSSGTENQPQHF.